The 2 T cell receptor beta chains below come from one sample, sequenced in a study of blood T cell repertoires in COVID-19 (dated by TCRdb to 2018 to 2021). Library generation was performed with the immunoSEQ multiplex PCR assay. In its TCRdb copy, this immuneACCESS table keeps in-frame sequences only and misses some clones. Where compared with another copy, unresolved V genes explain less than half of these, and the others have no known cause. The sample table holds approximately 280,000 clones, of which more than 80% were seen once. The ten top clones hold roughly 7% of the sample. The sequencing sample was made of peripheral blood. These receptors were obtained from a woman aged 25-40 years with COVID-19, enrolled during active disease.

The chain carries TRBV25-1 and TRBJ1-1; perhaps TRBD1 as D (5 bases). This CDR3 region has 13 residues. V was clipped by 4 bases and J by 5 bases, with 11 bases between them. Germline assignment: CDR1 MGHDK and CDR2 SYGVNS. The CDR3 region has the DNA TGTGCCAGCAGTGTACCCGGGGGGACTGAAGCTTTCTTT. Translated, it gives CASSVPGGTEAFF.

The gene calls are TRBV18 and TRBJ2-7; TRBD1 matches at 8 bases. V lost 5 bases and J lost 7; bases outside the gene matches: 7. Germline loops: CDR1 KGHSH, CDR2 LQKENI. The CDR3 runs 13 residues. The chain's CDR3 is CASSDRGPGEQYF. CDR3 DNA sequence: TGTGCCAGCTCAGACAGGGGCCCGGGTGAGCAGTACTTC. The entire variable domain, with the rest obtained from reference TRBV18 and TRBJ2-7, is as follows: NAGVMQNPRHLVRRRGQEARLRCSPMKGHSHVYWYRQLPEEGLKFMVYLQKENIIDESGMPKERFSAEFPKEGPSILRIQQVVRGDSAAYFCASSDRGPGEQYFGPGTRLTVT.